This T cell receptor beta chain was profiled in a study of metastatic and nonmetastatic thyroid tumors. Study observations and caveats: Significantly higher TCR beta diversity was reportedly seen in malignant thyroid tumors than benign nodules, in blood and tumor.

All patients were untreated before thyroid surgery. The CDR3 is made up of 12 amino acids. Looked up from germline, CDR1 is MNHEY and CDR2 is SMNVEV (reference sequence). Trimming removed 7 bases from V and 0 bases from J, with 5 bases in between. TCRdb re-clonotyped the PCR reads via MiXCR. Here the sample spans approximately 28,000 clones, around 25% being singletons. This clone was seen repeatedly, ten times or more. Antigen specificity is unknown. The sequence was collected from a female donor with papillary thyroid cancer or a benign thyroid nodule (not recorded which). Some clones in this sample may be carry-over from other donors' samples. Sequenced: blood. This chain links TRBV27 with TRBJ2-3; no clear D. The CDR3 is CASTPSTDTQYF. The CDR3 DNA follows: TGTGCCAGCACCCCTAGCACAGATACGCAGTATTTT.